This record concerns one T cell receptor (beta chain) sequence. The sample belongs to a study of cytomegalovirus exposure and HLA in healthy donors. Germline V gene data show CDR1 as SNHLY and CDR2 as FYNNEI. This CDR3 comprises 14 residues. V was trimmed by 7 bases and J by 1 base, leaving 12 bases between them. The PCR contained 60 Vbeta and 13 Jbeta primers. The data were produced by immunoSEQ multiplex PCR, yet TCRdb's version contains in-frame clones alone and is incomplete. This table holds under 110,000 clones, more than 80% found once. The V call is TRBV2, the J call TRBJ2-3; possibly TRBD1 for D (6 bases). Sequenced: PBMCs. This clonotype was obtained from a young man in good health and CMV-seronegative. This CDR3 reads CASTETGGTDTQYF. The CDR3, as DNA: TGTGCCAGCACGGAGACAGGTGGCACAGATACGCAGTATTTT.